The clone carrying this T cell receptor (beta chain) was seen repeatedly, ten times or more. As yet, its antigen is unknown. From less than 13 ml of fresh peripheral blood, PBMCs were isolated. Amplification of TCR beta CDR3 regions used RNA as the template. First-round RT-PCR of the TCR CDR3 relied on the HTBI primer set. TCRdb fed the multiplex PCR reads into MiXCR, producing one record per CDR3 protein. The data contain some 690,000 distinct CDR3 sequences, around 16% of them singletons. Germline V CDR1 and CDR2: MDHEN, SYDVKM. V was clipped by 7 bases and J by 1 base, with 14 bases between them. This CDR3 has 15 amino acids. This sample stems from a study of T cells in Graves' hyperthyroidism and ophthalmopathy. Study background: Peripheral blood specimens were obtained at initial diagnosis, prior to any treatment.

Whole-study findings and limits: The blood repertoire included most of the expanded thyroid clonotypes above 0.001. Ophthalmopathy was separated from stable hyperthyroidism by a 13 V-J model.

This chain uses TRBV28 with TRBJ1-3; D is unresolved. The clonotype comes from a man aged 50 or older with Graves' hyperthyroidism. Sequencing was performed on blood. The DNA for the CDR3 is TGTGCCAGCACCCCAGTCGGAGATTCTGGAAACACCATATATTTT. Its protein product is CASTPVGDSGNTIYF.